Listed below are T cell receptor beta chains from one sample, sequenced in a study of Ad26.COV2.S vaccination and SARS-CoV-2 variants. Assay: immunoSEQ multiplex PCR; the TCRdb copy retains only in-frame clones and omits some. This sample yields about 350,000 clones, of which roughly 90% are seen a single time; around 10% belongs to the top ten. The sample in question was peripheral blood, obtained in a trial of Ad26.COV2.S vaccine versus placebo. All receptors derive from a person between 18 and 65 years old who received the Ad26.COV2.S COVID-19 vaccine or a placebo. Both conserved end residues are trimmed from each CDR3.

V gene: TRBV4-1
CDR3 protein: ASSQAVVGNSPLH

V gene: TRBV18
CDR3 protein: ASSPPPSGGLTGELF

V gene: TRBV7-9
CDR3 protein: ASSSPLPASGDTDTQY

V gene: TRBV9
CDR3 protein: ASSSPPFEKLF

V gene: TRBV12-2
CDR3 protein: ASLRDSSYEQY

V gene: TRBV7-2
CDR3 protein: ASSLARQYQETQY

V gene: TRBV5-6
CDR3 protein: ASSLSGAQYEQY

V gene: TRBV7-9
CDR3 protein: ASSLRGDNYGYT

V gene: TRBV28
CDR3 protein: ASSLQGARRAF

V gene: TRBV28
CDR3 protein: ASSLGRDGYT

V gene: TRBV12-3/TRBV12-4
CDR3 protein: ASSFVGTEAF

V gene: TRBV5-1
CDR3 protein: ASSTGGLQNYEQY

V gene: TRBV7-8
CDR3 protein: ASTFLGNYNEQF

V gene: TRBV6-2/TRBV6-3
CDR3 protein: ASSYVLNTEAF

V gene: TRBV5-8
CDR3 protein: ASSLAIYGYT

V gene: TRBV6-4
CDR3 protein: ASRRTFLSPLH

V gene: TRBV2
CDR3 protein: ASSELGGGEETQY

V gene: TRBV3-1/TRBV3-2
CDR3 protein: ASSQDPGGNQPQH

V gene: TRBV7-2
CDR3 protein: ASSLAPGGGPDTQY

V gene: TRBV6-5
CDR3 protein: ASSWGAGNEKLF

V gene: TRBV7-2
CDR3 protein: ASSFYRGAEAF